What follows are 29 T cell receptor beta chains derived from one specimen sequenced in a study of cytomegalovirus exposure and HLA in healthy donors. PCR used 60 Vbeta primers and 13 Jbeta primers. TCRdb's copy holds only in-frame clones and misses some; the assay was immunoSEQ multiplex PCR. The sample has 130,000 or so clones; around 9% are singletons. Input material: PBMCs. These receptors all stem from a man aged 35 to 55 in good health and CMV-seronegative.

J is TRBJ1-1 and V is TRBV15, with D perhaps matching TRBD1 (5 bases). This CDR3 spans 12 amino acids. In germline, CDR1 is LNHNV, CDR2 YYDKDF (reference sequence). V lost 9 bases, J lost 3 bases, and 11 bases lay in between. CDR3 DNA: TGTGCCACGAGCGCAGGGTACACTGAAGCTTTCTTT. Protein product: CATSAGYTEAFF.

This clone was picked up a small number of times. The V and J genes are TRBV11-2 and TRBJ2-1, with TRBD2 identical over 12 bases. CDR3 length equals 16 residues. V trimming: 4 bases; J trimming: 4 bases; junction bases outside the gene matches: 5. In germline, CDR1 is SGHAT, CDR2 FQNNGV. The CDR3 sequence is CASSSRLAGAYNEQFF. CDR3 DNA: TGTGCCAGCAGCTCCCGACTAGCGGGGGCGTACAATGAGCAGTTCTTC. Using reference TRBV11-2 and TRBJ2-1 for the parts outside the CDR3, the full variable domain is EAGVAQSPRYKIIEKRQSVAFWCNPISGHATLYWYQQILGQGPKLLIQFQNNGVVDDSQLPKDRFSAERLKGVDSTLKIQPAKLEDSAVYLCASSSRLAGAYNEQFFGPGTRLTVL.

The chain combines TRBV27 with TRBJ1-5, with D perhaps TRBD1 (6 bases). V lost 3 bases and J 5 bases, leaving 14 bases between the germline ends. Germline CDR1 reads MNHEY; CDR2 reads SMNVEV (reference sequence). The CDR3 extends over 15 amino acids. In DNA form, the CDR3 reads TGTGCCAGCAGTTTGTCCAGGGGAAGCTATCAGCCCCAGCATTTT. Amino acids: CASSLSRGSYQPQHF.

The chain couples TRBV5-5 to TRBJ1-3; no reliable D call. V was pared by 4 bases and J by 0 bases, with 14 bases between. This CDR3 contains 16 residues. Germline assignment: CDR1 SGHKS and CDR2 YYEKEE (reference sequence). The CDR3 protein is CASSPLVAGSGNTIYF. The CDR3 DNA is TGTGCCAGCAGCCCATTAGTGGCGGGCTCTGGAAACACCATATATTTT.

This sequence joins TRBV10-3 and TRBJ1-5; TRBD1 aligns across 9 bases. The length of the CDR3 is 14 residues. The germline CDR1 and CDR2 sequences are ENHRY and SYGVKD. Trimming removed 11 bases from V and 5 bases from J; junction bases left unmatched: 10. CDR3 residues: CAVNNGTGYQPQHF. The DNA for the CDR3 is TGTGCCGTCAATAATGGGACAGGGTATCAGCCCCAGCATTTT.

The chain is built from TRBV11-3 and TRBJ2-1, with 7 bases matching TRBD1. This CDR3 is built from 17 residues. CDR1 SGHNT and CDR2 YENEEA come from the germline V gene. Trimming removed 1 base from V and 4 bases from J; junction bases left unmatched: 10. The CDR3 loop reads CASSLGHTGDVYNEQFF. The CDR3 DNA sequence: TGTGCCAGCAGCTTAGGCCATACAGGGGACGTTTACAATGAGCAGTTCTTC.

About this clone: Other DNA sequences in the same sample also yield this CDR3. This chain joins TRBV7-2 and TRBJ2-2; 12 bases agree with TRBD1. This CDR3 spans 17 amino acids. CDR1 SGHTA and CDR2 FQGNSA come from the germline V gene. The J segment lost 4 bases and the V segment lost 2 bases, leaving 5 bases of the junction unmatched. CDR3 in DNA: TGTGCCAGCAGCTTACCGGGACAGGGGGCTGGCACCGGGGAGCTGTTTTTT. Translated: CASSLPGQGAGTGELFF.

The rearrangement uses TRBV2 and TRBJ1-1; tentatively, D is TRBD1 (6 bases). Germline assignment: CDR1 SNHLY and CDR2 FYNNEI. There are 14 residues in the CDR3. Trimming left V 7 bases short and J 0 bases short, with 12 bases between. CDR3 nucleotide sequence: TGTGCCAGCACAGGACAGTACATGAACACTGAAGCTTTCTTT. Translating it yields CASTGQYMNTEAFF.

The chain is built from TRBV5-1 and TRBJ2-3; D gene ambiguous. CDR3 size: 16 residues. The germline gives CDR1 SGHRS, CDR2 YFSETQ. The V and J ends lost 3 bases and 0 bases respectively, with 14 bases between them. CDR3 in DNA: TGCGCCAGCAGCTCGTTGGGCACTTCTAGCACAGATACGCAGTATTTT. Encoded protein: CASSSLGTSSTDTQYF.

This clone appeared a few times. The J gene is TRBJ1-2, the V gene TRBV6-1; maybe TRBD1 (6 bases). The CDR3 is 15 amino acids. The V gene lost 2 bases and the J gene lost 2 bases, with 12 bases spanning the gap. Looked up from germline, CDR1 is MNHNS and CDR2 is SASEGT. This CDR3 is CASSELGTPNYGYTF. CDR3 in DNA: TGTGCCAGCAGTGAACTCGGGACACCGAACTATGGCTACACCTTC.

V is TRBV7-8 and J is TRBJ2-3; TRBD2 matches 12 bases. V was clipped by 2 bases and J by 2 bases; unmatched bases: 2. Germline CDR1 SGHVS, CDR2 FQNEAQ. The CDR3 is 16 residues long. Here the CDR3 reads CASSLSSGGVTDTQYF. Here the CDR3 DNA reads TGTGCCAGCAGCTTATCTAGCGGGGGGGTCACAGATACGCAGTATTTT.

The V gene is TRBV6-1, the J gene TRBJ1-5; D gene uncertain. The CDR3 has 15 amino acids. The germline V gene encodes CDR1 MNHNS and CDR2 SASEGT. Trimming stripped 1 base from V and 1 base from J, with 8 bases between. DNA of the CDR3: TGTGCCAGCAGTGAAGTGGCAGGCAGCAATCAGCCCCAGCATTTT. Translating gives CASSEVAGSNQPQHF.

The chain couples TRBV12-5 to TRBJ2-5; possible D gene TRBD1, 6 bases. Germline CDR1 reads LGHNT; CDR2 reads FRNRAP. CDR3 length: 13 amino acids. The germline V and J ends were trimmed by 3 bases and 4 bases, with 9 bases remaining between them. CDR3 nucleotide sequence: TGTGCTAGTGGTTTACGAGGGGGAGAGACCCAGTACTTC. Translated, it gives CASGLRGGETQYF.

The V gene is TRBV5-6, the J gene TRBJ2-5; 7 bases agree with TRBD1. Near its end, the DNA agrees better with TRBJ2-7, so the J call may be wrong. Germline V CDR1 and CDR2: SGHDT, YYEEEE. The CDR3 is 16 residues long. The CDR3 nucleotides are TGTGCCAGCAGCTTACGAGGGACAGTTCACTCCTACGAGCAGTACTTC. Protein product: CASSLRGTVHSYEQYF.

This clone was detected a few times. V is TRBV10-3 and J is TRBJ2-7, with 8 bases matching TRBD2. Trimming removed 4 bases from V and 0 bases from J; junction bases left unmatched: 5. Germline-derived CDR1 and CDR2 are ENHRY and SYGVKD. The CDR3 contains 15 residues. The CDR3 DNA reads TGTGCCATCAGTGCTTATAGCGGGGCCTCCTACGAGCAGTACTTC. Its protein is CAISAYSGASYEQYF.

This clone appeared a few times. The same CDR3 can be traced to other DNA sequences in this sample. The chain carries TRBV19 and TRBJ1-3; unclear D gene. CDR3 size: 13 residues. Trimming took off 5 bases at V and 0 bases at J, with 5 bases between the two ends. Germline values: CDR1 LNHDA, CDR2 SQIVND (reference sequence). The CDR3 spells CASSQYSGNTIYF. In DNA, the CDR3 is TGTGCCAGTAGTCAGTACTCTGGAAACACCATATATTTT.

The chain couples TRBV10-2 to TRBJ1-1; the D is unclear. Per the germline V gene, CDR1 is WSHSY and CDR2 is SAAADI. The CDR3 is 12 amino acids. V dropped 8 bases and J dropped 0 bases, with 7 bases sitting between them. CDR3: CASVNMNTEAFF. DNA for the CDR3: TGCGCCAGCGTAAACATGAACACTGAAGCTTTCTTT.

This clone turned up a few times. V gene TRBV5-5 combines with J gene TRBJ1-3, with TRBD1 as a possible D gene (5 bases). V shed 4 bases and J shed 8 bases, with 10 bases lying between them. Germline assignment: CDR1 SGHKS and CDR2 YYEKEE (reference sequence). This CDR3 has 12 amino acids. This chain's CDR3 is CASSLGTYTIYF. For the CDR3, the DNA is TGTGCCAGCAGCCTCGGGACTTACACCATATATTTT.

The V gene is TRBV5-4, the J gene TRBJ2-3; tentative D call: TRBD2 (5 bases). Trimming shortened V by 4 bases and J by 2 bases, and 14 bases separated the two germline ends. Germline V gene sequence: CDR1 SGHNT, CDR2 YYREEE (reference sequence). This CDR3 has 15 amino acids. The CDR3 nucleotides are TGTGCCAGCAGCAAGCAGGACTCCTACACAGATACGCAGTATTTT. This sequence encodes CASSKQDSYTDTQYF.

The chain recombines TRBV2 with TRBJ2-3, with a weak D call TRBD2 (5 bases). The V and J ends lost 6 bases and 0 bases respectively, with 13 bases between them. There are 15 residues in the CDR3. Germline values: CDR1 SNHLY, CDR2 FYNNEI. CDR3 loop: CASSLTGISTDTQYF. CDR3 sequence (DNA): TGTGCCAGCAGCCTGACGGGGATTAGCACAGATACGCAGTATTTT.

The genes are TRBV19 and TRBJ1-1; D is undetermined. CDR3 length: 13 residues. With 5 bases removed from V and 0 bases from J, the gap between germline ends came to 7 bases. Germline values: CDR1 LNHDA, CDR2 SQIVND (reference sequence). Here the CDR3 DNA reads TGTGCCAGTAGTCGCGGGCTGAACACTGAAGCTTTCTTT. Encoded protein: CASSRGLNTEAFF.

CDR3 region: CASSEAQNYGYTF. In nucleotides, the CDR3 is TGTGCCAGCAGTGAGGCCCAGAACTATGGCTACACCTTC. V usage is TRBV6-6 and J usage is TRBJ1-2; D ambiguous. Per germline, CDR1 MNHNY and CDR2 SVGAGI (reference sequence). The ends were cut back, 5 bases at V and 2 bases at J, with 9 bases in the middle. The CDR3 has 13 residues.

The chain uses TRBV7-6 and TRBJ2-3; maybe TRBD1 (7 bases). The CDR3 runs to 17 residues. Looked up from germline, CDR1 is SGHVS and CDR2 is FNYEAQ. V lost 2 bases and J 0 bases, leaving 15 bases between the germline ends. The CDR3 reads CASSLREQGTSTDTQYF. CDR3 nucleotides: TGTGCCAGCAGCTTACGGGAACAGGGGACTAGCACAGATACGCAGTATTTT.

This clone was detected a few times. V gene TRBV5-1 combines with J gene TRBJ2-7, with TRBD1 as a possible D gene (8 bases). The CDR3 contains 16 residues. The V and J ends lost 4 bases and 0 bases respectively, with 17 bases between them. CDR1 and CDR2 (germline): SGHRS, YFSETQ. The CDR3 here is CASSGGGTGLSYEQYF. DNA of the CDR3: TGCGCCAGCAGCGGGGGAGGGACAGGCCTCTCCTACGAGCAGTACTTC.

This clone turned up a few times. The chain is built from TRBV9 and TRBJ1-2, with D unresolved. Germline V lookup: CDR1 SGDLS, CDR2 YYNGEE. Trimming took 0 bases from V and 6 from J, leaving 15 bases between them. This CDR3 has 15 residues. The chain's CDR3 is CASSVGVWQRNGYTF. CDR3 in DNA: TGTGCCAGCAGCGTAGGAGTTTGGCAGAGGAATGGCTACACCTTC.

This clone showed up just a few times. The gene calls are TRBV9 and TRBJ1-2; a weak D match, TRBD1 (5 bases). V was cut by 4 bases and J by 6 bases, with 19 bases left in between. There are 15 residues in the CDR3. Per the germline V gene, CDR1 is SGDLS and CDR2 is YYNGEE. In DNA, the CDR3 is TGTGCCAGCAGCCCCCGGGTCCAGGGACTAAATGGCTACACCTTC. Its translation: CASSPRVQGLNGYTF. Drawing the rest from reference TRBV9 and TRBJ1-2, the complete variable domain is DSGVTQTPKHLITATGQRVTLRCSPRSGDLSVYWYQQSLDQGLQFLIQYYNGEERAKGNILERFSAQQFPDLHSELNLSSLELGDSALYFCASSPRVQGLNGYTFGSGTRLTVV.

The chain is built from TRBV30 and TRBJ1-2; D gene unclear. Per the germline V gene, CDR1 is GTSNPN and CDR2 is SVGIG (reference sequence). The CDR3 has 13 residues. Trimming removed 5 bases at V and 4 bases at J, with 14 bases between. Here the CDR3 reads CAWVAEPSYGYTF. The CDR3 bases are TGTGCCTGGGTGGCGGAACCAAGCTATGGCTACACCTTC.

In its sample, this clone was seen a few times. CDR3 coding DNA: TGTGCCAGCAGCTCGAGGACAGGGATAGATTCACCCCTCCACTTT. It specifies CASSSRTGIDSPLHF. The chain employs TRBV7-2 and TRBJ1-6, with TRBD1 identical over 8 bases. The CDR3 covers 15 residues. Germline V CDR1 and CDR2: SGHTA, FQGNSA. V trimming: 4 bases; J trimming: 8 bases; junction bases outside the gene matches: 7. Together with reference TRBV7-2 and TRBJ1-6, the CDR3 gives the full variable domain: GAGVSQSPSNKVTEKGKDVELRCDPISGHTALYWYRQSLGQGLEFLIYFQGNSAPDKSGLPSDRFSAERTGGSVSTLTIQRTQQEDSAVYLCASSSRTGIDSPLHFGNGTRLTVT.

This clone was picked up a small number of times. This chain connects TRBV18 to TRBJ1-2, with D possibly matching TRBD1 (5 bases). The CDR3 is 12 residues long. Trimming took 6 bases from V and 5 from J, leaving 10 bases between them. Per the germline V gene, CDR1 is KGHSH and CDR2 is LQKENI. DNA of the CDR3: TGTGCCAGCTCCCCCGGGGGATATGGCTACACCTTC. Its translation: CASSPGGYGYTF.